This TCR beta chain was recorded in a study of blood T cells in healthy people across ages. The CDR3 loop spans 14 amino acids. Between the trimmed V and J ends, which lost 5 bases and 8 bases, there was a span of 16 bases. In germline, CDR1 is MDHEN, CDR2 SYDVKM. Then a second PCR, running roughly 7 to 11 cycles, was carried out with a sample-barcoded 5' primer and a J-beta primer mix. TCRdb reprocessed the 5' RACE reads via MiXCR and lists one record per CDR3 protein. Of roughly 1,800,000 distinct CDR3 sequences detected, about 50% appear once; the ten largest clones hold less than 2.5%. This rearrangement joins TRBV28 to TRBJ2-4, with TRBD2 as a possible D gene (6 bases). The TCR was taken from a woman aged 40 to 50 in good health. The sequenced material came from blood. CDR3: CASSGDSPPDIQYF. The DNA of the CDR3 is TGTGCCAGCAGTGGGGACTCACCCCCGGACATTCAGTACTTC.